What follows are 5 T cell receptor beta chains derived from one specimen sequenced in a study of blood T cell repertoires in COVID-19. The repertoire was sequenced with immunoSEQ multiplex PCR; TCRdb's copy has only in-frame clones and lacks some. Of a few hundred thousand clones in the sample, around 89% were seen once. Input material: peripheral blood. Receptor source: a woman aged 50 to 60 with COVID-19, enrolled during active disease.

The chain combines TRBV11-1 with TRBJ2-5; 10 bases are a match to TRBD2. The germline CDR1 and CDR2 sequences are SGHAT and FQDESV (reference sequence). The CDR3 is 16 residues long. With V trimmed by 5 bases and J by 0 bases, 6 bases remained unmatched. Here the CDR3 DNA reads TGTGCCAGCAGCCCCTTAGCGGGAGGCTACCAAGAGACCCAGTACTTC. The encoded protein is CASSPLAGGYQETQYF.

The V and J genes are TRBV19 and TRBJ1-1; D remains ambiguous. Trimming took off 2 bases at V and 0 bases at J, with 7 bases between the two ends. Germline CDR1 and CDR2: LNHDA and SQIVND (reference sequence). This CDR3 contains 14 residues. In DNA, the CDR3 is TGTGCCAGTAGTATATTCGGGATGAACACTGAAGCTTTCTTT. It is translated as CASSIFGMNTEAFF. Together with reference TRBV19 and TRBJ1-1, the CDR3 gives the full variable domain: DGGITQSPKYLFRKEGQNVTLSCEQNLNHDAMYWYRQDPGQGLRLIYYSQIVNDFQKGDIAEGYSVSREKKESFPLTVTSAQKNPTAFYLCASSIFGMNTEAFFGQGTRLTVV.

The CDR3: CASSLRLAGDGEQYF. In DNA form, the CDR3 reads TGTGCCAGCAGTTTACGACTAGCGGGAGATGGAGAGCAGTACTTC. V gene TRBV27 combines with J gene TRBJ2-7, with 12 bases identical to TRBD2. CDR1 and CDR2 from the germline V gene are MNHEY and SMNVEV (reference sequence). V trimming: 2 bases; J trimming: 7 bases; junction bases outside the gene matches: 6. The CDR3 is 15 amino acids.

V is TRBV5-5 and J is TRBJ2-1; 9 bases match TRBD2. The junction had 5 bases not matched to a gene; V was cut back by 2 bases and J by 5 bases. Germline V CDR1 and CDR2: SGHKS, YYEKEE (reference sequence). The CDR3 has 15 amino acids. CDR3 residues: CASSFVLAGNNEQFF. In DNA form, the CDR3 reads TGTGCCAGCAGCTTCGTTCTAGCGGGAAACAATGAGCAGTTCTTC. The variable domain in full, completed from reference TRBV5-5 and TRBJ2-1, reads DAGVTQSPTHLIKTRGQQVTLRCSPISGHKSVSWYQQVLGQGPQFIFQYYEKEERGRGNFPDRFSARQFPNYSSELNVNALLLGDSALYLCASSFVLAGNNEQFFGPGTRLTVL.

In DNA form, the CDR3 reads TGTGCCTGGAGTCCGGACACAAATCAGCCCCAGCATTTT. Protein: CAWSPDTNQPQHF. The chain links TRBV30 to TRBJ1-5, with D perhaps matching TRBD1 (5 bases). Between the trimmed V and J ends, which lost 2 bases and 4 bases, there was a span of 9 bases. CDR1 and CDR2 (germline): GTSNPN, SVGIG (reference sequence). The CDR3 has 13 residues.